This TCR beta chain came from a study of T cell changes during pregnancy in multiple sclerosis. There are 16 residues in the CDR3. Germline CDR1 and CDR2: SGHTA and FQGNSA. After removal of 5 bases from V and 2 bases from J, the junction contained 5 bases not matched to a gene. This table comes from immunoSEQ multiplex PCR, and its TCRdb copy is limited to in-frame clones, with some not included. The profile covers some 100,000 clones, with 94% appearing a single time and roughly 0.9% taken by the ten largest. V is TRBV7-2 and J is TRBJ2-3; TRBD2 aligns across 12 bases. The origin of this receptor is a female donor with multiple sclerosis, enrolled in a pregnancy study. The sample consisted of peripheral blood, taken before pregnancy. The CDR3 reads CASSRGLAGPTDTQYF. As DNA, the CDR3 is TGTGCCAGCAGCCGCGGACTAGCGGGGCCCACAGATACGCAGTATTTT.